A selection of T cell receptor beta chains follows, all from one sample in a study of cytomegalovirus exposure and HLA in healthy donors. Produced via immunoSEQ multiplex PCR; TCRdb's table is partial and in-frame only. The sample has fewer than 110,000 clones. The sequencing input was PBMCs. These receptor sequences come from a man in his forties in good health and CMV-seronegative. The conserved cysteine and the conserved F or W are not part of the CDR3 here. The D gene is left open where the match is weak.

ASSIGLAGNEQF TRBJ2-1 TRBV5-4 TRBD2
ASSLVPPPPTGSQETQY TRBJ2-5 TRBV11-2 .
ASRDTGLNEQF TRBJ2-1 TRBV19 .
AWSVGGGYT TRBJ1-2 TRBV30 .
ASSFNSGGNQPQH TRBJ1-5 TRBV7-2 .
ASSLGLQTSGTQETQY TRBJ2-5 TRBV5-1 TRBD2
ASSQPSGGFYNEQF TRBJ2-1 TRBV7-8 TRBD2
ASSSTGSTYEKLF TRBJ1-4 TRBV28 .
ASTSDRGRGETQY TRBJ2-5 TRBV7-8 TRBD1
ASSVILSSGNTIY TRBJ1-3 TRBV6-4 .
ASSVKSPYNEQF TRBJ2-1 TRBV11-3 .
ASRGLAGTYEQY TRBJ2-7 TRBV5-1 TRBD2